These 10 T cell receptor beta chains were sequenced from one sample in a study of cytomegalovirus exposure and HLA in healthy donors. The PCR was carried out with 60 Vbeta primers and 13 Jbeta primers. The assay was immunoSEQ multiplex PCR, and TCRdb's table has in-frame clones only and misses some. The sample holds 100,000 to 150,000 clones, 75% to 90% seen once. Sequencing was performed on PBMCs. The receptors come from a woman in her forties in good health and CMV-seropositive.

The chain joins TRBV9 to TRBJ1-3; D may be TRBD1 (6 bases). Germline-derived CDR1 and CDR2 are SGDLS and YYNGEE. CDR3 size: 13 residues. With 3 bases removed from V and 4 bases from J, the gap between germline ends came to 8 bases. CDR3 amino acids: CASSGGQGNTIYF. CDR3 DNA sequence: TGTGCCAGCAGCGGTGGACAGGGAAACACCATATATTTT.

The rearrangement uses TRBV6-1 and TRBJ2-1, with TRBD2 matching 9 bases. The CDR3 sequence is 15 residues long. Germline values: CDR1 MNHNS, CDR2 SASEGT. V lost 4 bases, J lost 9 bases, and 10 bases stayed unmatched. The CDR3 DNA reads as TGTGCCAGCAGTGGGTCTGGCGGGGGGGCCGGTGAGCAGTTCTTC. It translates to CASSGSGGGAGEQFF.

Concerning this clone: One junction end does not reproduce the germline sequence, and a read error may be involved. J is TRBJ1-2 and V is TRBV7-9; D remains ambiguous. Germline values: CDR1 SEHNR, CDR2 FQNEAQ (reference sequence). This CDR3 comprises 12 residues. The CDR3 reads CSSSFSGGGYTF. CDR3 nucleotides: TGTTCCAGCAGCTTTAGTGGTGGTGGCTACACCTTC.

The chain couples TRBV2 to TRBJ2-1, with 9 bases identical to TRBD2. The CDR3 totals 15 residues. The V gene end was trimmed by 1 base and the J gene end by 7 bases; junction bases not matched to a gene: 5. Germline values: CDR1 SNHLY, CDR2 FYNNEI. The CDR3 nucleotides are TGTGCCAGCAGTGAAGTGGGGACTAGCAGAAATGAGCAGTTCTTC. Encoded protein: CASSEVGTSRNEQFF.

This chain links TRBV27 with TRBJ2-1; perhaps TRBD2 as D (6 bases). Germline V CDR1 and CDR2: MNHEY, SMNVEV (reference sequence). The CDR3 length is 17 residues. The V and J ends lost 0 bases and 2 bases respectively, with 14 bases between them. The CDR3 loop reads CASSLSWEAGPYNEQFF. The CDR3 bases are TGTGCCAGCAGTTTATCGTGGGAAGCGGGTCCCTACAATGAGCAGTTCTTC.

The rearrangement joins TRBV14 to TRBJ2-2; 9 bases line up with TRBD2. The CDR3 has 16 amino acids. Germline V gene data show CDR1 as SGHDN and CDR2 as FVKESK. The junction had 4 bases not matched to a gene; V was cut back by 1 base and J by 4 bases. CDR3 in amino acids: CASSQGLAVGTGELFF. CDR3 DNA: TGTGCCAGCAGCCAAGGACTAGCGGTAGGCACCGGGGAGCTGTTTTTT. Filled out from reference TRBV14 and TRBJ2-2, the complete variable domain reads EAGVTQFPSHSVIEKGQTVTLRCDPISGHDNLYWYRRVMGKEIKFLLHFVKESKQDESGMPNNRFLAERTGGTYSTLKVQPAELEDSGVYFCASSQGLAVGTGELFFGEGSRLTVL.

As DNA, the CDR3 is TGTGCCAGCAGTTGGGTGGGGGGCCAAGAGACCCAGTACTTC. Amino acids: CASSWVGGQETQYF. This chain uses TRBV27 with TRBJ2-5; possibly TRBD2 for D (6 bases). This CDR3 has 14 residues. CDR1 is MNHEY, CDR2 SMNVEV, per germline (reference sequence). V was cut by 4 bases and J by 1 base, with 10 bases left in between.

V and J are TRBV9 and TRBJ2-1; TRBD2 agrees at 11 bases. CDR1 is SGDLS, CDR2 YYNGEE, per germline. The V and J ends lost 3 bases and 6 bases, in that order; junction bases with no gene match: 20. The CDR3 totals 20 residues. The CDR3 loop reads CASSARGIVAPSGRLNEQFF. As DNA, the CDR3 is TGTGCCAGCAGCGCGAGGGGCATTGTCGCTCCTAGCGGGAGGCTCAATGAGCAGTTCTTC.

The rearrangement uses TRBV11-2 and TRBJ2-5; D is unclear. Germline-derived CDR1 and CDR2 are SGHAT and FQNNGV. Trimming removed 1 base at V and 2 bases at J, with 11 bases between. This CDR3 comprises 15 residues. This CDR3 is CASSLGPPPQETQYF. The CDR3, as DNA: TGTGCCAGCAGCTTAGGTCCCCCCCCACAAGAGACCCAGTACTTC. Filled out from reference TRBV11-2 and TRBJ2-5, the complete variable domain reads EAGVAQSPRYKIIEKRQSVAFWCNPISGHATLYWYQQILGQGPKLLIQFQNNGVVDDSQLPKDRFSAERLKGVDSTLKIQPAKLEDSAVYLCASSLGPPPQETQYFGPGTRLLVL.

The rearrangement links TRBV7-3 to TRBJ2-1, with a tentative D call TRBD2 (5 bases). This CDR3 has 16 amino acids. V was pared by 4 bases and J by 5 bases, with 18 bases between. Per germline, CDR1 SGHTA and CDR2 FQGTGA. In DNA form, the CDR3 reads TGTGCCAGCAGCTCGGCTGGCAGGACGGGGAACAATGAGCAGTTCTTC. Its protein is CASSSAGRTGNNEQFF.